Presented here are 9 T cell receptor beta chains from one specimen sequenced in a study of blood T cell repertoires in COVID-19. Sequenced by immunoSEQ multiplex PCR; TCRdb stores in-frame clones only, minus some. This repertoire shows 80,000 or so clones, approximately 86% found once; its top ten account for roughly a sixth. Sequenced: peripheral blood. The origin of the receptors is a human donor in a cohort sampled during active COVID-19.

The gene calls are TRBV9 and TRBJ2-5; 8 nucleotides align to TRBD1. V lost 0 bases to trimming and J lost 2 bases; unmatched junction nucleotides: 6. In germline, CDR1 is SGDLS, CDR2 YYNGEE. The CDR3 length is 16 residues. The CDR3 is CASSVGYYRGQETQYF. The CDR3 DNA is TGTGCCAGCAGCGTAGGATATTACAGGGGGCAAGAGACCCAGTACTTC.

This sequence joins TRBV10-3 and TRBJ1-4; TRBD1 aligns across 8 bases. The CDR3 is 16 amino acids. In germline, CDR1 is ENHRY, CDR2 SYGVKD. V dropped 4 bases and J dropped 0; count of bases not matched to a gene: 4. CDR3 amino acids: CAISGDRLATNEKLFF. The CDR3 coding sequence is TGTGCCATCAGTGGGGACAGGCTAGCAACTAATGAAAAACTGTTTTTT.

This rearrangement joins TRBV5-6 to TRBJ1-1, with TRBD1 as a possible D gene (6 bases). V dropped 4 bases and J dropped 1 base, with 20 bases sitting between them. CDR3 size: 17 residues. Per germline, CDR1 SGHDT and CDR2 YYEEEE. CDR3 loop: CASSPNPGVRGNTEAFF. In nucleotides, the CDR3 is TGTGCCAGCAGCCCTAACCCAGGGGTTAGAGGGAACACTGAAGCTTTCTTT.

CDR3 region: CASSFRGRPGYTF. CDR3 bases: TGTGCCAGCAGCTTCAGAGGGCGCCCTGGCTACACCTTC. The chain has TRBV5-4 and TRBJ1-2, with D hard to call. V lost 2 bases to trimming and J lost 7 bases, with 12 bases between them. The germline CDR1 and CDR2 sequences are SGHNT and YYREEE (reference sequence). The CDR3 totals 13 residues.

CDR3 nucleotides: TGTGCCAGTAGTATAGGTCCGGACAGGGGGGTGGGCGAGCAGTACTTC. This translates into CASSIGPDRGVGEQYF. The V and J genes are TRBV19 and TRBJ2-7; TRBD1 aligns across 10 bases. The CDR3 length is 16 residues. CDR1 is LNHDA, CDR2 SQIVND, per germline (reference sequence). V dropped 1 base and J dropped 6; count of bases not matched to a gene: 9.

The rearrangement joins TRBV9 to TRBJ1-1; TRBD1 matches 7 bases. J was trimmed by 3 bases and V by 4 bases; bases with no gene match: 9. The germline V gene encodes CDR1 SGDLS and CDR2 YYNGEE. This CDR3 region has 15 residues. The CDR3: CASSSRNQGDTEAFF. The CDR3 DNA reads as TGTGCCAGCAGCTCCCGAAACCAGGGGGACACTGAAGCTTTCTTT.

This chain joins TRBV6-5 and TRBJ2-3, with D uncertain. Germline CDR1 and CDR2: MNHEY and SVGAGI. The length of the CDR3 is 12 residues. Deletions cut 4 bases from V and 5 bases from J, with 7 bases between. The CDR3, as DNA: TGTGCCAGCAGTTCCCCGGGAGATACGCAGTATTTT. It encodes CASSSPGDTQYF.

The rearrangement joins TRBV6-5 to TRBJ2-7, with TRBD2 matching over 9 bases. Germline trimming cut 6 bases from V and 0 bases from J; bases unmatched to any gene: 6. Germline CDR1 and CDR2: MNHEY and SVGAGI. This CDR3 is 15 amino acids long. As DNA, the CDR3 is TGTGCCAGCAGAGCGGGACTAGCCTCCTCCTACGAGCAGTACTTC. It codes for CASRAGLASSYEQYF.

The chain carries TRBV7-8 and TRBJ1-4; D possibly corresponds to TRBD1 (5 bases). Looked up from germline, CDR1 is SGHVS and CDR2 is FQNEAQ. Deletions cut 5 bases from V and 4 bases from J, with 17 bases between. The CDR3 spans 16 residues. CDR3: CASSPAGTYFNEKLFF. In DNA form, the CDR3 reads TGTGCCAGCAGCCCGGCTGGGACTTACTTTAATGAAAAACTGTTTTTT.